A selection of T cell receptor beta chains follows, all from one sample in a study of shared clonotypes between healthy human individuals. This table comes from immunoSEQ multiplex PCR, and its TCRdb copy is limited to in-frame clones, with some not included. The profile shows 2,100,000 or so clones, around 95% of them singletons. Sequencing was performed on naive CD4+ T cells sorted from blood. Receptors originate from a young man in good health. Both conserved end residues are part of each CDR3. The D gene is left open where the match is weak. Clone size, where shown, is once, few, many, or a class for clones that have expanded.

j_gene	d_gene	v_gene	abundance	CDR3aa	CDR3nt
TRBJ1-2	TRBD1	TRBV2	-	CASSGTGKHRGYTF	TGTGCCAGCAGTGGGACAGGCAAGCATCGAGGCTACACCTTC
TRBJ2-1	TRBD2	TRBV2	-	CASRLREGAYNEQFF	TGTGCCAGCCGCCTTCGGGAGGGAGCCTACAATGAGCAGTTCTTC
TRBJ1-3	-	TRBV6-5	-	CASRPDSRSGNTIYF	TGTGCCAGCAGACCGGACAGCCGCTCTGGAAACACCATATATTTT
TRBJ1-1	-	TRBV18	-	CASSPPVQDEAFF	TGTGCCAGCTCACCACCGGTACAGGATGAAGCTTTCTTT
TRBJ1-1	TRBD1	TRBV5-1	-	CASSVSLTDRAVTEAFF	TGCGCCAGCAGCGTTAGCTTGACCGACAGGGCGGTCACTGAAGCTTTCTTT
TRBJ2-7	-	TRBV7-3	-	CASSFSVVSEQYF	TGTGCCAGCAGCTTTTCCGTAGTATCAGAGCAGTACTTC
TRBJ1-5	-	TRBV6-6	-	CASSRSRDHSNQPQHF	TGTGCCAGCAGCCGATCGAGGGACCATAGCAATCAGCCCCAGCATTTT
TRBJ1-5	TRBD1	TRBV28	-	CASDDRAQPQHF	TGTGCCAGCGACGACAGGGCCCAGCCCCAGCATTTT
TRBJ1-1	-	TRBV6-1	-	CASQEGSRDEAFF	TGTGCCAGCCAAGAGGGGAGCAGGGATGAAGCTTTCTTT
TRBJ1-2	TRBD1	TRBV6-5	-	CASSPDRGGYYGYTF	TGTGCCAGCAGCCCGGACAGGGGAGGGTACTATGGCTACACCTTC
TRBJ1-4	-	TRBV10-2	-	CASSETSSNEKLFF	TGCGCCAGCAGTGAAACATCATCTAATGAAAAACTGTTTTTT
TRBJ2-3	TRBD2	TRBV5-1	-	CASSLLAGGPSDTQYF	TGCGCCAGCAGCTTACTAGCGGGAGGGCCCTCAGATACGCAGTATTTT
TRBJ2-1	-	TRBV10-3	-	CAISANFDYNEQFF	TGTGCCATCAGTGCGAACTTCGACTACAATGAGCAGTTCTTC
TRBJ1-6	-	TRBV27	-	CASSFRTSRESPLHF	TGTGCCAGCAGTTTTCGGACTTCTCGGGAGTCACCCCTCCACTTT
TRBJ1-5	TRBD1	TRBV6-1	-	CASSDRGGNQPQHF	TGTGCCAGCAGTGACAGGGGGGGAAATCAGCCCCAGCATTTT
TRBJ2-2	-	TRBV28	-	CASSLTALGPTGELFF	TGTGCCAGCAGTTTAACAGCCTTAGGACCTACCGGGGAGCTGTTTTTT
TRBJ1-6	TRBD1	TRBV11-2	-	CASSFRGGAGASPLHF	TGTGCCAGCAGCTTCAGGGGGGGAGCGGGGGCTTCACCCCTCCACTTT
TRBJ1-5	-	TRBV7-9	once	CASSLWPRTDNQPQHF	TGTGCCAGCAGCTTATGGCCGCGGACAGACAATCAGCCCCAGCATTTT
TRBJ2-5	-	TRBV7-9	-	CASSPTQGQETQYF	TGTGCCAGCAGCCCCACCCAGGGCCAGGAGACCCAGTACTTC
TRBJ1-6	-	TRBV4-2	few	CASSQNTDRRNSPLHF	TGTGCCAGCAGCCAAAACACGGACAGAAGAAATTCACCCCTCCACTTT
TRBJ1-1	-	TRBV18	-	CASSPPLNTEAFF	TGTGCCAGCTCACCGCCTCTGAACACTGAAGCTTTCTTT
TRBJ2-5	TRBD2	TRBV25-1	-	CASSGGLSKETQYF	TGTGCCAGCAGTGGGGGACTATCCAAAGAGACCCAGTACTTC
TRBJ2-7	TRBD1	TRBV18	-	CASSADRGSYEQYF	TGTGCCAGCTCAGCGGACAGGGGCTCCTACGAGCAGTACTTC
TRBJ2-4	-	TRBV10-1	-	CASSESGRQGIQYF	TGCGCCAGCAGTGAATCGGGACGTCAGGGCATTCAGTACTTC
TRBJ2-5	-	TRBV7-9	-	CASSLVRVQETQYF	TGTGCCAGCAGCTTAGTCAGGGTACAAGAGACCCAGTACTTC
TRBJ1-2	-	TRBV7-2	-	CASSPERRGGYTF	TGTGCCAGCAGTCCCGAGCGGCGGGGAGGCTACACCTTC
TRBJ1-2	-	TRBV4-1	-	CASSQADRQFQGYTF	TGCGCCAGCAGCCAAGCAGATAGGCAGTTTCAAGGCTACACCTTC
TRBJ2-7	-	TRBV7-2	-	CASSLRGMAYEQYF	TGTGCCAGCAGCTTACGAGGTATGGCCTACGAGCAGTACTTC
TRBJ2-3	-	TRBV10-3	-	CAISGDGTDTQYF	TGTGCCATCAGTGGAGATGGCACAGATACGCAGTATTTT
TRBJ1-3	-	TRBV2	-	CASSIRGSAKTGNTIYF	TGTGCCAGCAGCATCAGGGGCTCCGCGAAGACTGGAAACACCATATATTTT
TRBJ2-7	-	TRBV5-6	-	CASSPLGEGGYEQYF	TGTGCCAGCAGCCCTCTCGGGGAGGGGGGATACGAGCAGTACTTC
TRBJ2-1	-	TRBV6-5	once	CASTSYNEQFF	TGTGCCAGCACCTCCTACAATGAGCAGTTCTTC
TRBJ2-3	TRBD2	TRBV27	-	CASRIFSGGGTDTQYF	TGTGCCAGCAGGATTTTTAGCGGGGGTGGCACAGATACGCAGTATTTT
TRBJ2-7	-	TRBV2	-	CASSQMVVYEQYF	TGTGCCAGCAGCCAAATGGTGGTATACGAGCAGTACTTC
TRBJ1-2	-	TRBV20-1	-	CSAREGNGYTF	TGCAGTGCTAGAGAAGGAAATGGCTACACCTTC
TRBJ1-5	TRBD1	TRBV28	-	CASSLGQDLNQPQHF	TGTGCCAGCAGTTTGGGACAGGATCTAAATCAGCCCCAGCATTTT
TRBJ2-5	-	TRBV30	-	CAWSVLGTKYQETQYF	TGTGCCTGGAGTGTTCTTGGGACCAAGTACCAAGAGACCCAGTACTTC
TRBJ2-1	-	TRBV5-1	-	CASSLDGDAYLQFF	TGCGCCAGCAGCCTAGACGGGGACGCTTACTTACAGTTCTTC
TRBJ1-1	-	TRBV19	-	CASSIGGTRVTEAFF	TGTGCCAGTAGTATCGGCGGGACTCGGGTCACTGAAGCTTTCTTT
TRBJ1-5	-	TRBV19	-	CASTLQGTDQPQHF	TGTGCCAGTACCCTTCAGGGAACTGACCAGCCCCAGCATTTT
TRBJ1-1	TRBD1	TRBV10-3	-	CAISERSGGADTEAFF	TGTGCCATCAGTGAGCGGTCAGGGGGCGCGGACACTGAAGCTTTCTTT
TRBJ1-5	-	TRBV30	few	CAWSQGQTNQPQHF	TGTGCCTGGAGCCAGGGCCAAACTAATCAGCCCCAGCATTTT
TRBJ2-3	TRBD1	TRBV7-2	-	CASSSRQGATDTQYF	TGTGCCAGCAGCTCTCGACAGGGGGCAACAGATACGCAGTATTTT
TRBJ2-7	-	TRBV7-3	-	CASSLNPGYEQYF	TGTGCCAGCAGCTTAAACCCTGGGTACGAGCAGTACTTC
TRBJ1-2	-	TRBV6-1	-	CASSEAVNYGYTF	TGTGCCAGCAGTGAAGCAGTTAACTATGGCTACACCTTC
TRBJ2-3	TRBD2	TRBV5-4	-	CASSLGLALDTQYF	TGTGCCAGCAGCTTGGGACTAGCTCTAGATACGCAGTATTTT
TRBJ2-7	TRBD1	TRBV19	-	CASRDRNSYEQYF	TGTGCCAGTAGGGACAGGAACTCCTACGAGCAGTACTTC
TRBJ2-1	-	TRBV4-3	-	CASSPKPLGPSSYNEQFF	TGCGCCAGCAGCCCGAAGCCACTAGGGCCTAGCTCCTACAATGAGCAGTTCTTC
TRBJ2-7	-	TRBV6-5	-	CASSQGPGSYEQYF	TGTGCCAGCAGTCAAGGACCCGGGTCCTACGAGCAGTACTTC
TRBJ2-5	-	TRBV5-1	-	CASSLSMGDGETQYF	TGCGCCAGCAGCTTGTCCATGGGGGATGGGGAGACCCAGTACTTC
TRBJ1-2	-	TRBV5-1	-	CASRETGVSPYGYTF	TGCGCCAGCAGGGAAACTGGGGTATCCCCCTATGGCTACACCTTC
TRBJ2-5	TRBD1	TRBV5-6	-	CASSRPGQGKETQYF	TGTGCCAGCAGCAGGCCGGGACAGGGTAAAGAGACCCAGTACTTC
TRBJ1-6	-	TRBV12-2	once	CASRPRDRINSPLHF	TGTGCAAGTCGCCCGCGGGACAGAATTAATTCACCCCTCCACTTT